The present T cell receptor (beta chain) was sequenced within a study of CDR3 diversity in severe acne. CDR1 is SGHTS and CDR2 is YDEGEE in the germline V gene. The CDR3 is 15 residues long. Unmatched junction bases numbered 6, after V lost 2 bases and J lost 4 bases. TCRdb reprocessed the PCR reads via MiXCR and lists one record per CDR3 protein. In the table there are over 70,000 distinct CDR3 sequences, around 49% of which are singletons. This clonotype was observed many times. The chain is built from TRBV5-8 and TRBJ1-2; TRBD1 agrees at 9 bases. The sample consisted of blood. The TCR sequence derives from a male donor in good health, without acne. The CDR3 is CASSLEQGAGYGYTF. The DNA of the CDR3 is TGTGCCAGCAGCTTAGAACAGGGGGCTGGCTATGGCTACACCTTC.